These 19 T cell receptor beta chains originate from one sample sequenced in a study of blood T cell repertoires in COVID-19. TCRdb keeps only in-frame clones here, not all; method: immunoSEQ multiplex PCR. The repertoire holds 150,000 to 200,000 clones, with roughly 80% as singletons. The sequenced material came from PBMCs or T cells enriched from blood (not recorded which). The receptors stem from a woman between 40 and 50 years old with acute COVID-19.

This clone was recorded once. This chain uses TRBV5-6 with TRBJ2-4, with 9 bases fitting TRBD1. The CDR3 runs 15 residues. Germline CDR1 reads SGHDT; CDR2 reads YYEEEE. Losses at the gene ends were 4 bases for V and 6 bases for J; bases not matched to a gene: 8. DNA for the CDR3: TGTGCCAGCAGCCCGACAGGGGGAAGAGTAAACATTCAGTACTTC. Translating gives CASSPTGGRVNIQYF. The complete variable domain, with remaining parts taken from reference TRBV5-6 and TRBJ2-4, reads DAGVTQSPTHLIKTRGQQVTLRCSPKSGHDTVSWYQQALGQGPQFIFQYYEEEERQRGNFPDRFSGHQFPNYSSELNVNALLLGDSALYLCASSPTGGRVNIQYFGAGTRLSVL.

The genes are TRBV10-3 and TRBJ2-3, with a tentative D call TRBD2 (6 bases). Per the germline V gene, CDR1 is ENHRY and CDR2 is SYGVKD. The CDR3 is 15 amino acids. Trimming removed 2 bases from V and 6 bases from J, with 15 bases in between. The CDR3 DNA sequence: TGTGCCATCAGTGAGAGGAGGGAATTCTCCGATACGCAGTATTTT. It codes for CAISERREFSDTQYF.

The chain uses TRBV14 and TRBJ2-3; 7 bases match TRBD1. This CDR3 has 14 residues. The J segment lost 2 bases and the V segment lost 6 bases, leaving 5 bases of the junction unmatched. Per germline, CDR1 SGHDN and CDR2 FVKESK. The CDR3 region is CASSRQGATDTQYF. The CDR3 coding sequence is TGTGCCAGCAGTCGACAGGGCGCCACAGATACGCAGTATTTT.

This chain connects TRBV3-1 (or the pseudogene TRBV3-2) to TRBJ2-4; a possible D gene is TRBD1 (6 bases). Germline V gene lookup returns CDR1 LGHDT and CDR2 YNNKEL (reference sequence). Trimming removed 0 bases from V and 5 bases from J, with 17 bases in between. CDR3 length: 17 amino acids. The CDR3 coding sequence is TGTGCCAGCAGCCAAGAGCGGATCAGGGGAAGGGAAAACATTCAGTACTTC. It encodes CASSQERIRGRENIQYF.

The chain combines TRBV15 with TRBJ2-7, with D possibly matching TRBD1 (6 bases). Per germline, CDR1 LNHNV and CDR2 YYDKDF (reference sequence). The V and J ends lost 0 bases and 4 bases respectively, with 28 bases between them. The CDR3 consists of 20 residues. CDR3 sequence reads: CATSRDPPPTPGVGRYEQYF. CDR3 bases: TGTGCCACCAGCAGAGATCCCCCCCCCACCCCAGGGGTTGGCCGATACGAGCAGTACTTC.

V gene TRBV11-2 combines with J gene TRBJ1-2; 7 bases map to TRBD1. Germline V gene data show CDR1 as SGHAT and CDR2 as FQNNGV. The CDR3 runs 13 residues. Germline trimming cut 4 bases from V and 2 bases from J; bases unmatched to any gene: 1. The CDR3 spells CASSSGQNYGYTF. The CDR3 DNA reads TGTGCCAGCAGCTCGGGACAGAACTATGGCTACACCTTC.

The V and J genes are TRBV25-1 and TRBJ1-3, with D possibly TRBD1 on 5 matching bases. Germline V gives CDR1 MGHDK, CDR2 SYGVNS. The CDR3 contains 15 residues. The V and J ends lost 1 base and 2 bases respectively, with 9 bases between them. The CDR3 region is CASSEFTQAGNTIYF. For the CDR3, the DNA is TGTGCCAGCAGTGAATTTACACAGGCTGGAAACACCATATATTTT.

The CDR3 region is CASSFGLAGAGANVLTF. The CDR3, as DNA: TGTGCCAGCAGCTTCGGACTAGCGGGAGCTGGGGCCAACGTCCTGACTTTC. The chain recombines TRBV7-9 with TRBJ2-6, with 13 bases that match TRBD2. This CDR3 is built from 17 residues. V trimming: 3 bases; J trimming: 2 bases; junction bases outside the gene matches: 1. Germline assignment: CDR1 SEHNR and CDR2 FQNEAQ (reference sequence).

The CDR3 is CASSIDGESGGYTF. The CDR3 DNA reads TGTGCCAGTAGTATAGATGGGGAATCGGGGGGCTACACCTTC. V and J are TRBV19 and TRBJ1-2; D is uncertain. V was trimmed by 0 bases and J by 8 bases, leaving 13 bases between them. Germline CDR1 and CDR2: LNHDA and SQIVND (reference sequence). The CDR3 is 14 residues long.

This chain links TRBV27 with TRBJ1-2; D call uncertain. Trimming pared 5 bases from V and 3 bases from J, leaving 16 bases between. From germline, CDR1 is MNHEY and CDR2 SMNVEV (reference sequence). There are 15 residues in the CDR3. The CDR3 is CASSPKSGLDYGYTF. Written as DNA, the CDR3 is TGTGCCAGCAGTCCGAAGTCCGGACTGGACTATGGCTACACCTTC.

The chain employs TRBV5-8 and TRBJ2-6; weak D call: TRBD1 (6 bases). The V end was cut by 4 bases, the J end by 4 bases, with 18 bases between. The germline gives CDR1 SGHTS, CDR2 YDEGEE. The CDR3 spans 17 residues. Written as DNA, the CDR3 is TGTGCCAGCAGCCCTCCGGGACAACCCTCGGGGGCCAACGTCCTGACTTTC. Residues: CASSPPGQPSGANVLTF.

The chain links TRBV20-1 to TRBJ1-1, with a possible D match to TRBD1 (6 bases). The germline CDR1 and CDR2 sequences are DFQATT and SNEGSKA (reference sequence). The CDR3 extends over 11 amino acids. The V end lost 5 bases, the J end lost 6 bases, and 10 bases lay between the germline ends. The CDR3 loop reads CSAWTESEAFF. CDR3 DNA sequence: TGCAGTGCTTGGACAGAATCTGAAGCTTTCTTT.

This clone has more than one count but fewer than ten. The rearrangement links TRBV6-5 to TRBJ2-7; 8 bases are shared with TRBD2. The CDR3 spans 15 residues. Trimming at V came to 5 bases and at J to 5 bases, leaving 11 bases not matched to a gene. Per the germline V gene, CDR1 is MNHEY and CDR2 is SVGAGI. CDR3 in DNA: TGTGCCAGCAGTACTGGGGCAGCGGGAGAACACGAGCAGTACTTC. Its translation is CASSTGAAGEHEQYF.

J is TRBJ1-2 and V is TRBV5-6; TRBD1 is a possible D gene (5 bases). This CDR3 region has 14 residues. Trimming took 3 bases from V and 4 from J, leaving 13 bases between them. Germline V gene data show CDR1 as SGHDT and CDR2 as YYEEEE. The CDR3 DNA reads as TGTGCCAGCAGCTCCCCTGGGGCAGTCTATGGCTACACCTTC. It yields the protein CASSSPGAVYGYTF. Looking up the rest from reference TRBV5-6 and TRBJ1-2 gives the full variable domain: DAGVTQSPTHLIKTRGQQVTLRCSPKSGHDTVSWYQQALGQGPQFIFQYYEEEERQRGNFPDRFSGHQFPNYSSELNVNALLLGDSALYLCASSSPGAVYGYTFGSGTRLTVV.

V usage is TRBV13 and J usage is TRBJ2-7, with TRBD2 identical over 9 bases. The CDR3 sequence is 17 residues long. The junction had 8 bases not matched to a gene; V was cut back by 0 bases and J by 2 bases. Germline V gene lookup returns CDR1 PRHDT and CDR2 FYEKMQ (reference sequence). CDR3 residues: CASSLGGLAATTYEQYF. DNA of the CDR3: TGTGCCAGCAGCTTAGGGGGACTAGCCGCTACCACCTACGAGCAGTACTTC.

J is TRBJ1-5 and V is TRBV7-8; no clear D gene. V lost 3 bases, J lost 5 bases, and 8 bases lay in between. The germline V gene encodes CDR1 SGHVS and CDR2 FQNEAQ. The CDR3 loop spans 13 amino acids. The CDR3 region is CASSLGRYQPQHF. CDR3 nucleotides: TGTGCCAGCAGCTTGGGCAGGTATCAGCCCCAGCATTTT. The whole variable domain, filled in from reference TRBV7-8 and TRBJ1-5, reads GAGVSQSPRYKVAKRGQDVALRCDPISGHVSLFWYQQALGQGPEFLTYFQNEAQLDKSGLPSDRFFAERPEGSVSTLKIQRTQQEDSAVYLCASSLGRYQPQHFGDGTRLSIL.

V is TRBV14 and J is TRBJ2-1, with TRBD2 matching 15 bases. In germline, CDR1 is SGHDN, CDR2 FVKESK. Trimming removed 3 bases from V and 9 bases from J; junction bases left unmatched: 6. The CDR3 is made up of 16 amino acids. CDR3 residues: CASSQGTSGRSGEQFF. In DNA, the CDR3 is TGTGCCAGCAGCCAGGGGACTAGCGGGAGGTCGGGTGAGCAGTTCTTC. The complete variable domain, with remaining parts taken from reference TRBV14 and TRBJ2-1, reads EAGVTQFPSHSVIEKGQTVTLRCDPISGHDNLYWYRRVMGKEIKFLLHFVKESKQDESGMPNNRFLAERTGGTYSTLKVQPAELEDSGVYFCASSQGTSGRSGEQFFGPGTRLTVL.

This clone was seen once. This chain joins TRBV7-8 and TRBJ2-1, with a tentative D call TRBD2 (5 bases). Germline CDR1 reads SGHVS; CDR2 reads FQNEAQ. This CDR3 is built from 16 residues. V was cut by 5 bases and J by 4 bases, with 18 bases left in between. CDR3 bases: TGTGCCAGCAGCCCCCAGGAGGTAGCAGAATACAATGAGCAGTTCTTC. Its translation: CASSPQEVAEYNEQFF.

This sequence joins TRBV18 and TRBJ2-2; 10 bases are shared with TRBD2. The length of the CDR3 is 15 residues. The V segment lost 5 bases and the J segment 7 bases; nucleotides outside the gene matches: 7. CDR1 KGHSH and CDR2 LQKENI come from the germline V gene. Written as DNA, the CDR3 is TGTGCCAGCTCAAGAGGGACTAGCGCAGACGGGGAGCTGTTTTTT. This encodes CASSRGTSADGELFF.